This TCR beta chain appears in the sequencing data of a study of control samples from healthy donors and cancer patients. The count of this clone is one. Here immunoSEQ multiplex PCR was the method, and the copy in TCRdb shows in-frame clones only, minus some. The sample holds 120,000 or so clones; roughly 84% are singletons and the top ten take 7% to 10%. This clonotype originated in a man in his forties in good health. Sequences were obtained from blood.

The chain's CDR3 is CASSLASVGGVGRTEAFF. Written as DNA, the CDR3 is TGTGCCAGCAGCTTGGCCTCCGTTGGAGGGGTGGGTCGGACTGAAGCTTTCTTT. The gene calls are TRBV7-2 and TRBJ1-1, with a weak D call TRBD1 (5 bases). This CDR3 has 18 amino acids. Germline CDR1 is SGHTA and CDR2 is FQGNSA. V lost 3 bases, J lost 5 bases, and 25 bases lay in between.